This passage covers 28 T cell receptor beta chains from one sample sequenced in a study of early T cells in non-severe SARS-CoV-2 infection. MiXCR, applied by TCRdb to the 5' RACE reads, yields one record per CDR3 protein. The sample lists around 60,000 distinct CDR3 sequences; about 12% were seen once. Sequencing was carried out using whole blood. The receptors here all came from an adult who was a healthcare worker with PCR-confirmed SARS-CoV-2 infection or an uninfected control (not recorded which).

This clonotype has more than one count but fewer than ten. The DNA of the CDR3 is TGTGCCAGCAGTTATTCAGGCCCTGAAAAACTGTTTTTT. Its translation is CASSYSGPEKLFF. This rearrangement joins TRBV6-6 to TRBJ1-4, with D uncertain. V dropped 3 bases and J dropped 7 bases, with 9 bases sitting between them. The CDR3 is made up of 13 amino acids. Germline lookup yields CDR1 MNHNY and CDR2 SVGAGI (reference sequence).

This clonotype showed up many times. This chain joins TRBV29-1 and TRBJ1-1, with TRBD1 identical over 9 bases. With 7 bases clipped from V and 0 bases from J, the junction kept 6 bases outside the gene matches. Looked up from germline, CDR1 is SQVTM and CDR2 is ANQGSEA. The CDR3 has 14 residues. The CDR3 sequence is CSGGTGMLNTEAFF. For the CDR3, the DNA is TGCAGCGGCGGGACAGGGATGTTGAACACTGAAGCTTTCTTT. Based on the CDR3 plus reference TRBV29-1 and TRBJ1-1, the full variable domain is SAVISQKPSRDICQRGTSLTIQCQVDSQVTMMFWYRQQPGQSLTLIATANQGSEATYESGFVIDKFPISRPNLTFSTLTVSNMSPEDSSIYLCSGGTGMLNTEAFFGQGTRLTVV.

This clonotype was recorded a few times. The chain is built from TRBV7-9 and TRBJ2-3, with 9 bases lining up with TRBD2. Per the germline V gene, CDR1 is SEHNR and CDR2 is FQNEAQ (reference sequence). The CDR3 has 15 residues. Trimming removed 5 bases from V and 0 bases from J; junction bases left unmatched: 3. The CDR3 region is CASSGGTSSTDTQYF. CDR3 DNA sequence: TGTGCCAGCAGCGGAGGGACTAGCAGCACAGATACGCAGTATTTT.

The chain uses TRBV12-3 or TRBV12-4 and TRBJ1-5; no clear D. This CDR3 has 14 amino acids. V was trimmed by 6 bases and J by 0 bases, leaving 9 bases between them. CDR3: CASSPKISNQPQHF. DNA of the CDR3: TGTGCCAGCAGCCCCAAGATTAGCAATCAGCCCCAGCATTTT.

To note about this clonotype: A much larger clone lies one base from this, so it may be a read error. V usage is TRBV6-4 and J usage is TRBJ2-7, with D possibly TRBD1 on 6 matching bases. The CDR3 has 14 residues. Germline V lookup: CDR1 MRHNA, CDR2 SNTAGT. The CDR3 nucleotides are TGTGCCAGCGGTGACTCGCTGGGGGCCTTCGAGCAGTACTTC. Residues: CASGDSLGAFEQYF.

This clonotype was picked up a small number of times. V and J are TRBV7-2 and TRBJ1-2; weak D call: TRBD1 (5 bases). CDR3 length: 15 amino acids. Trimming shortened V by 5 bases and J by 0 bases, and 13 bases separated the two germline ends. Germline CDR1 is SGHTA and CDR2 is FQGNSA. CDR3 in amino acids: CASSPRGTTNYGYTF. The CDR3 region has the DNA TGTGCCAGCAGCCCCCGGGGCACCACTAACTATGGCTACACCTTC. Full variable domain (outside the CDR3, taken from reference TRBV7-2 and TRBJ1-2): GAGVSQSPSNKVTEKGKDVELRCDPISGHTALYWYRQSLGQGLEFLIYFQGNSAPDKSGLPSDRFSAERTGGSVSTLTIQRTQQEDSAVYLCASSPRGTTNYGYTFGSGTRLTVV.

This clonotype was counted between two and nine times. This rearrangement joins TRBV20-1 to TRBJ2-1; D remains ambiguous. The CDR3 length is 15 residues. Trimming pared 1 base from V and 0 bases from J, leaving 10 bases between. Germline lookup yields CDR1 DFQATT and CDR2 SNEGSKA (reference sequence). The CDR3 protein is CSARGTVSSYNEQFF. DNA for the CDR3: TGCAGTGCTAGAGGGACGGTTAGCTCCTACAATGAGCAGTTCTTC.

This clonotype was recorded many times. As DNA, the CDR3 is TGCGCCAGCAGCCGCGGGGGGCCGAGCACAGATACGCAGTATTTT. As protein: CASSRGGPSTDTQYF. V and J are TRBV4-1 and TRBJ2-3; 8 bases line up with TRBD2. The CDR3 is made up of 15 amino acids. Germline V gene sequence: CDR1 MGHRA, CDR2 YSYEKL. After removal of 4 bases from V and 0 bases from J, the junction contained 3 bases not matched to a gene.

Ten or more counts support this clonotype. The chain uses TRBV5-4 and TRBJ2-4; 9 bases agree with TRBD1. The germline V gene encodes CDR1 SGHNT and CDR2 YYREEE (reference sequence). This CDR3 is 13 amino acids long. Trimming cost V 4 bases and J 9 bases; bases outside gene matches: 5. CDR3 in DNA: TGTGCCAGCAGCAAGACAGGGGGAGCCATTCAGTACTTC. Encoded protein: CASSKTGGAIQYF.

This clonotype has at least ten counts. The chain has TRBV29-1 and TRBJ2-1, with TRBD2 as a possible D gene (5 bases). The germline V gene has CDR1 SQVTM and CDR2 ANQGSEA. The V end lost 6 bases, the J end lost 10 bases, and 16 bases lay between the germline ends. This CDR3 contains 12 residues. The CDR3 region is CSVRGPTEEQFF. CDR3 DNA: TGCAGCGTACGAGGGCCAACCGAAGAGCAGTTCTTC.

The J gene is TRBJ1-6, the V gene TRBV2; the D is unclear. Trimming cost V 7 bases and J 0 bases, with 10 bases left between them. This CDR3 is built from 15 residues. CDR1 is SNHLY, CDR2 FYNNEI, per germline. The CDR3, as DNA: TGTGCCAGCAAGTTGGAGAGCTCCTATAATTCACCCCTCCACTTT. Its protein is CASKLESSYNSPLHF.

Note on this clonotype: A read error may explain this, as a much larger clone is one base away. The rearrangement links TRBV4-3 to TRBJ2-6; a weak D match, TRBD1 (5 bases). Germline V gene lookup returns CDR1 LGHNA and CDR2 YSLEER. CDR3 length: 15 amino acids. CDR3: CASSQGISGADVLTF. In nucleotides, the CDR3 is TGCGCCAGCAGCCAAGGGATCTCTGGGGCCGACGTCCTGACTTTC.

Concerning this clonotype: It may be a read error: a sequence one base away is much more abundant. CDR3: CTSSFGTSKTQYF. In nucleotides, the CDR3 is TGTACCAGCAGCTTCGGGACTAGTAAGACCCAGTACTTC. The chain joins TRBV11-3 to TRBJ2-5; 8 bases fit TRBD2. Germline-derived CDR1 and CDR2 are SGHNT and YENEEA. The CDR3 is 13 amino acids.

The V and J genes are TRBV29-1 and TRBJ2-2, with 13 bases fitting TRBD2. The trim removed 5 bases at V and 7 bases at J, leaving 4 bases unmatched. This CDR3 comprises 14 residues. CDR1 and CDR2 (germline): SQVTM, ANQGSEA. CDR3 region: CSVRLAGGVGELFF. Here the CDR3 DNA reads TGCAGCGTTAGACTAGCGGGAGGAGTCGGGGAGCTGTTTTTT.

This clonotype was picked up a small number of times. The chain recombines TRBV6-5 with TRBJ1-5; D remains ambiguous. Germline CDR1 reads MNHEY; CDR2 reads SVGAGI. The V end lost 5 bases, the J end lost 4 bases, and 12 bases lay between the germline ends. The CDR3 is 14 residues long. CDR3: CASSPDGLNQPQHF. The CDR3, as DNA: TGTGCCAGCAGTCCCGACGGGCTAAATCAGCCCCAGCATTTT.

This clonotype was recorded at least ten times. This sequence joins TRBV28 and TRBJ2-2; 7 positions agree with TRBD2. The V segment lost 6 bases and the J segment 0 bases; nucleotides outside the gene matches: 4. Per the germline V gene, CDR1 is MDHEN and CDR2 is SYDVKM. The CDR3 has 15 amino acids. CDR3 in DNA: TGTGCCAGCAGCGTGGGAGGGGCGAACACCGGGGAGCTGTTTTTT. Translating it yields CASSVGGANTGELFF. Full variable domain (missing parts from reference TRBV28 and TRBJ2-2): DVKVTQSSRYLVKRTGEKVFLECVQDMDHENMFWYRQDPGLGLRLIYFSYDVKMKEKGDIPEGYSVSREKKERFSLILESASTNQTSMYLCASSVGGANTGELFFGEGSRLTVL.

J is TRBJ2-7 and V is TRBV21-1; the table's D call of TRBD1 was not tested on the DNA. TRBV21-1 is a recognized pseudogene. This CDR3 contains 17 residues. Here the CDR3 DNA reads TGTGCCAGCCGACCTTTGGACAGGGGGATTCATAGGGACGAGCAGTACTTC. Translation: CASRPLDRGIHRDEQYF.

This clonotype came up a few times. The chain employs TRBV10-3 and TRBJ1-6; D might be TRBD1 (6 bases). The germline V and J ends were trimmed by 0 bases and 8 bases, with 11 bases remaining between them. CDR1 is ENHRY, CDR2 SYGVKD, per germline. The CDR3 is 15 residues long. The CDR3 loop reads CAISESSGAHSPLHF. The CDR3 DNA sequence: TGTGCCATCAGTGAGTCATCGGGGGCGCATTCACCCCTCCACTTT.

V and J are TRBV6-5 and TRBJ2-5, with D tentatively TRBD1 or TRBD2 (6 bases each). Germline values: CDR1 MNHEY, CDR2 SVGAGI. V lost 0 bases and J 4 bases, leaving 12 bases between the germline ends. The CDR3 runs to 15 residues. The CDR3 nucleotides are TGTGCCAGCAGTTACTCAGGGGGAGGTGGAGAGACCCAGTACTTC. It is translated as CASSYSGGGGETQYF.

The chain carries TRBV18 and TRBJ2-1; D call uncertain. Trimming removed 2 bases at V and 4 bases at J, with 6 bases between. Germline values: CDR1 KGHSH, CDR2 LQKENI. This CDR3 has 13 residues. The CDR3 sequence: CASSPGFYNEQFF. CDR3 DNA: TGTGCCAGCTCACCAGGATTTTACAATGAGCAGTTCTTC. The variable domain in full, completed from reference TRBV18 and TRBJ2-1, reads NAGVMQNPRHLVRRRGQEARLRCSPMKGHSHVYWYRQLPEEGLKFMVYLQKENIIDESGMPKERFSAEFPKEGPSILRIQQVVRGDSAAYFCASSPGFYNEQFFGPGTRLTVL.

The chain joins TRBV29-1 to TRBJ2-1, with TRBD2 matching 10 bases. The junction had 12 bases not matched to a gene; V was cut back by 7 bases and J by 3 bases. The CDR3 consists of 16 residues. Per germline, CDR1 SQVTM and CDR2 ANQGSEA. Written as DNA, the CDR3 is TGCAGCGCTCCCCCGGCTAGCGGGAGTTTCTACAATGAGCAGTTCTTC. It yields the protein CSAPPASGSFYNEQFF.

Written as DNA, the CDR3 is TGTGCCACCAAATCTATCGGGGAGCAGTTCTTC. Its translation: CATKSIGEQFF. This chain connects TRBV28 to TRBJ2-1, with D uncertain. V dropped 10 bases and J dropped 10 bases, with 14 bases sitting between them. The CDR3 is made up of 11 amino acids. The germline CDR1 and CDR2 sequences are MDHEN and SYDVKM.

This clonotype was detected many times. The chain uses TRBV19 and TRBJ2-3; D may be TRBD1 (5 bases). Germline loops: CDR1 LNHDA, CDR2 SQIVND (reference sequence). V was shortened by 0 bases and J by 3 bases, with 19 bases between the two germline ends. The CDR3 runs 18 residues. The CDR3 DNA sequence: TGTGCCAGTAGTATAGATGGAAAGAACTGGGGCAGAACAGATACGCAGTATTTT. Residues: CASSIDGKNWGRTDTQYF.

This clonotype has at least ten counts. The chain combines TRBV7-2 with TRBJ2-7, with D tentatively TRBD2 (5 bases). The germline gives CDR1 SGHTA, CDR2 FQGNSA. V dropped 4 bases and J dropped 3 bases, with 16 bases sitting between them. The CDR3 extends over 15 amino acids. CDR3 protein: CASSSGVVAHYEQYF. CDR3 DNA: TGTGCCAGCAGCTCCGGGGTCGTGGCCCACTACGAGCAGTACTTC. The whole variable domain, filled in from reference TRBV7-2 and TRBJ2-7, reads GAGVSQSPSNKVTEKGKDVELRCDPISGHTALYWYRQSLGQGLEFLIYFQGNSAPDKSGLPSDRFSAERTGGSVSTLTIQRTQQEDSAVYLCASSSGVVAHYEQYFGPGTRLTVT.

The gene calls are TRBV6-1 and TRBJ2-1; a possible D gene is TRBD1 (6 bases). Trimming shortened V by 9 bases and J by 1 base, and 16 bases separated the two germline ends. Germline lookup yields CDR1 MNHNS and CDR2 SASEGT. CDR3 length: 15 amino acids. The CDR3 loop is CASTEGVESYNEQFF. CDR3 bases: TGTGCCAGTACCGAGGGGGTCGAATCCTACAATGAGCAGTTCTTC.

The CDR3 DNA is TGCAGTGCCGAAGATAGCGGGAGGGTCACAGATACGCAGTATTTT. Amino acids: CSAEDSGRVTDTQYF. The chain employs TRBV20-1 and TRBJ2-3; 11 nucleotides align to TRBD2. V gave up 6 bases and J gave up 2 bases; unmatched junction bases: 7. The CDR3 consists of 15 residues. In germline, CDR1 is DFQATT, CDR2 SNEGSKA (reference sequence).

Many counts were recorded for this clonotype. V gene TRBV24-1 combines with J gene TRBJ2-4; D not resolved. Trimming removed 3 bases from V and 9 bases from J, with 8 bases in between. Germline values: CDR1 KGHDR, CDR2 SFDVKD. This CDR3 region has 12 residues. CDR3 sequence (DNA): TGTGCCACCAGTGATACGGTCGGCATTCAGTACTTC. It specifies CATSDTVGIQYF.

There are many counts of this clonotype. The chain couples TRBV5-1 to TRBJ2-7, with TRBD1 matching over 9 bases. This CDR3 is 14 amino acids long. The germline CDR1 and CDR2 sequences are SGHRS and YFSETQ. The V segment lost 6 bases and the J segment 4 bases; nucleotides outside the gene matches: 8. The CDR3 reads CASTPWTGEYEQYF. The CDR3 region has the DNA TGCGCCAGCACCCCCTGGACAGGGGAATACGAGCAGTACTTC. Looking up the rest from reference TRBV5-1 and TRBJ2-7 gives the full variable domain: KAGVTQTPRYLIKTRGQQVTLSCSPISGHRSVSWYQQTPGQGLQFLFEYFSETQRNKGNFPGRFSGRQFSNSRSEMNVSTLELGDSALYLCASTPWTGEYEQYFGPGTRLTVT.